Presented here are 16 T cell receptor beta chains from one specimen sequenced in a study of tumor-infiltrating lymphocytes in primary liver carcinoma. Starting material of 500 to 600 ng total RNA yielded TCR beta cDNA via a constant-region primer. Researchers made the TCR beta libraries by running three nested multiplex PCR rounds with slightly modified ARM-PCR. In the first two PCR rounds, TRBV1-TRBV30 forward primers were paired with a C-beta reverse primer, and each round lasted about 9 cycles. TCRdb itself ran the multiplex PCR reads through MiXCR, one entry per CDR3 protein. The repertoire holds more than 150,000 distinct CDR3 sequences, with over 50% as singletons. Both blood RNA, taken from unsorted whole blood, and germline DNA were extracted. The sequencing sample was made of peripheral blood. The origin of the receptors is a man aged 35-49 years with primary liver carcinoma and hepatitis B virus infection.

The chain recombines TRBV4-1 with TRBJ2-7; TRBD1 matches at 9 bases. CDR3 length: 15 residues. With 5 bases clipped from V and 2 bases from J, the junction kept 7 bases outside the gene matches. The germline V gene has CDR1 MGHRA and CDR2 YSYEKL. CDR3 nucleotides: TGCGCCAGCAGCACACCGGGACAGGGAGCCTACGAGCAGTACTTC. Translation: CASSTPGQGAYEQYF.

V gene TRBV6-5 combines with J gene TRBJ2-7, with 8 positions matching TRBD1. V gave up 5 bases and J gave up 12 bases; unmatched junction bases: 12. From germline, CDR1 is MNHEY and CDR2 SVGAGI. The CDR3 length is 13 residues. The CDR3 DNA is TGTGCCAGCAGTGACACGCAGGGGGCGGGCGGGTACTTC. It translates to CASSDTQGAGGYF.

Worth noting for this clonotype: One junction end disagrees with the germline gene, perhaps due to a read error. The CDR3 sequence: CASSLGLFTGVATDTRYF. The CDR3, as DNA: TGTGCCAGTAGCTTAGGTCTTTTCACAGGGGTCGCCACAGATACGCGGTATTTT. The V and J genes are TRBV11-2 and TRBJ2-3, with 7 bases matching TRBD1. The germline CDR1 and CDR2 sequences are SGHAT and FQNNGV. The CDR3 is 18 amino acids.

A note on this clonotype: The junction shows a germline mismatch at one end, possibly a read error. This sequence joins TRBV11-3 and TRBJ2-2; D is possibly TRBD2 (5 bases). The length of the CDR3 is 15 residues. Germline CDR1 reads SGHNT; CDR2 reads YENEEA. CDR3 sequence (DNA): TGTACCAGCAGCTACTGGACTCAGAACACCGGGGAGCTGTTTTTT. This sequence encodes CTSSYWTQNTGELFF.

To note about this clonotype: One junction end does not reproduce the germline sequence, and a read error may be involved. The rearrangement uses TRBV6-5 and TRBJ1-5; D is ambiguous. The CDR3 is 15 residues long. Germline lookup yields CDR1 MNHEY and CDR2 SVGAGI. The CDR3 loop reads CASTYSQYSNQPQHF. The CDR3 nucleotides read TGTGCCAGCACTTACTCCCAGTATAGCAATCAGCCCCAGCATTTT.

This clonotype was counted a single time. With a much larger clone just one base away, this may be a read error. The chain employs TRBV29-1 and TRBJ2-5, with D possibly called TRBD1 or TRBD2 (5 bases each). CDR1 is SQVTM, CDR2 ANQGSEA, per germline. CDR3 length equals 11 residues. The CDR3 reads CSVFQGETPYF. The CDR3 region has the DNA TGCAGCGTTTTTCAGGGAGAGACCCCGTACTTC.

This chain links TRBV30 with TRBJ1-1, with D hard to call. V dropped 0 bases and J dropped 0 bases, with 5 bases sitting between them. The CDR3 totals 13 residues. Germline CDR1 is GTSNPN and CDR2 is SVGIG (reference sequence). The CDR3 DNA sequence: TGTGCCTGGAGTGTTCAGTTGAACACTGAAGCTTTCTTT. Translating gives CAWSVQLNTEAFF.

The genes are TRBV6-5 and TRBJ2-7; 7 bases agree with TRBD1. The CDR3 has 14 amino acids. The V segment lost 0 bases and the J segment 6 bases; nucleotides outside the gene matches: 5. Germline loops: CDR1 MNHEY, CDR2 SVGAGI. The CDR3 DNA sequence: TGTGCCAGCAGTTACTCTGGACACAGGGGCGAGCAGTACTTC. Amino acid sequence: CASSYSGHRGEQYF.

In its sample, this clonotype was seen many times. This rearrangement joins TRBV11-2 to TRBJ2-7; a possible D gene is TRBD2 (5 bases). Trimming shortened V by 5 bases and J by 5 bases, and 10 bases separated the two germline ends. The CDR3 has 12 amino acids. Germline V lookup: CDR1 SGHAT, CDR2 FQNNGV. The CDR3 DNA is TGTGCCAGCAGCCAAGCCGGGGACGAGCAGTACTTC. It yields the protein CASSQAGDEQYF.

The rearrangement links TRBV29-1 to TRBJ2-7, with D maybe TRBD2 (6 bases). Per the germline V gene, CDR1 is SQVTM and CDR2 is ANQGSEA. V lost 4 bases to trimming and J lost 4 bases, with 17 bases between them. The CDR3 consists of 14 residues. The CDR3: CSVAGTPRSYEQYF. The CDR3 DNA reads TGCAGCGTTGCCGGGACTCCCAGGTCGTACGAGCAGTACTTC.

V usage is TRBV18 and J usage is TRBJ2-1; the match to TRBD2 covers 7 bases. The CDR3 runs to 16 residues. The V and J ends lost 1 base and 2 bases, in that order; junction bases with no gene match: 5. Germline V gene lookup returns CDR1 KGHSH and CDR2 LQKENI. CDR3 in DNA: TGTGCCAGCTCACCACGACGCGGGAGTACCTACAATGAGCAGTTCTTC. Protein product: CASSPRRGSTYNEQFF.

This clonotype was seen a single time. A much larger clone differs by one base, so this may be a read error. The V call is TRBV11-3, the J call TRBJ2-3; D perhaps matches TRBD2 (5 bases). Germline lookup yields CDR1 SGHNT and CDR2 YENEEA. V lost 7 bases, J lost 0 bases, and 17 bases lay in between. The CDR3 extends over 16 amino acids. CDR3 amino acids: CASILGRDFSTDTQYF. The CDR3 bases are TGTGCCAGCATCTTGGGCCGGGATTTTAGCACAGATACGCAGTATTTT.

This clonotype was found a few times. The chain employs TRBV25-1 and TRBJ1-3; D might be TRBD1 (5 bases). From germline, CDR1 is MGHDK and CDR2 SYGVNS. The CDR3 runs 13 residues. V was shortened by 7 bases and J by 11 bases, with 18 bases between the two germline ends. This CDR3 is CASTRDQGNPIYF. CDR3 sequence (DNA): TGTGCCAGCACCAGAGACCAGGGAAATCCCATATATTTT.

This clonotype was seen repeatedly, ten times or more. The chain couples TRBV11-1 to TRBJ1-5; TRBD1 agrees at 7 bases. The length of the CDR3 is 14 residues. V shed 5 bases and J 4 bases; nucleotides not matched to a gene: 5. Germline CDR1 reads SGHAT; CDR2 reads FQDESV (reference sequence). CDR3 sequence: CASSRTGTNQPQHF. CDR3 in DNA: TGTGCCAGCAGCAGGACAGGTACGAATCAGCCCCAGCATTTT.

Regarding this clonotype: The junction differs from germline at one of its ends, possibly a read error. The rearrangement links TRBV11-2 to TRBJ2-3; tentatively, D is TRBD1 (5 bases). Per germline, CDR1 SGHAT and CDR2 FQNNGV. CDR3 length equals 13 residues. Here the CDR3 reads CDSSLPQTDTKYF. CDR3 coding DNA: TGTGACAGCAGCTTACCCCAGACAGATACGAAGTATTTT. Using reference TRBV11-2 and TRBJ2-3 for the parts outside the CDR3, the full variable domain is EAGVAQSPRYKIIEKRQSVAFWCNPISGHATLYWYQQILGQGPKLLIQFQNNGVVDDSQLPKDRFSAERLKGVDSTLKIQPAKLEDSAVYLCDSSLPQTDTKYFGPGTRLTVL.

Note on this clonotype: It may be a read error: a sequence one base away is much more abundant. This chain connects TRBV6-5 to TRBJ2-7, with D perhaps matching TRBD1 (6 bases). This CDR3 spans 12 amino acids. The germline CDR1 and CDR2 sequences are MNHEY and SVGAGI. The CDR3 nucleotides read TGTGCCAGCAGTCAGGGGCCTGGCGAGCTGTACTTC. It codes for CASSQGPGELYF.